A selection of T cell receptor beta chains follows, all from one sample in a study of shared clonotypes between healthy human individuals. Measured with immunoSEQ multiplex PCR; TCRdb has only the in-frame clones, and not every one. The table records about 1 million clones, approximately 80% of them present only once. Sequenced: memory CD4+ T cells from PBMCs. The receptors derive from a man between 18 and 35 years old in good health. Some clones in this sample may be carry-over from other donors' samples. The CDR3 runs from the conserved cysteine through the conserved F or W. The order of the fields is V gene, clone size, D gene, J gene, CDR3 protein, CDR3 DNA. The D gene is left open where the match is weak. Clone size is stated in some rows and not others, as once, few, many or a class when expanded.

V gene: TRBV6-1
clone size: .
D gene: TRBD1
J gene: TRBJ1-1
CDR3 protein: CASSDPGQGYAFF
CDR3 DNA: TGTGCCAGCAGTGATCCGGGACAGGGCTATGCTTTCTTT

V gene: TRBV15
clone size: .
D gene: TRBD2
J gene: TRBJ2-4
CDR3 protein: CATSRGGGFGIQYF
CDR3 DNA: TGTGCCACCAGCAGAGGCGGGGGGTTTGGCATTCAGTACTTC

V gene: TRBV10-3
clone size: .
D gene: .
J gene: TRBJ2-3
CDR3 protein: CAITADTTQYF
CDR3 DNA: TGTGCCATCACAGCCGACACTACGCAGTATTTT

V gene: TRBV7-8
clone size: many
D gene: .
J gene: TRBJ1-2
CDR3 protein: CASSLADREYTF
CDR3 DNA: TGTGCCAGCAGCTTAGCCGATCGGGAGTACACCTTC

V gene: TRBV5-4
clone size: .
D gene: .
J gene: TRBJ1-2
CDR3 protein: CASSQGQEINYGYTF
CDR3 DNA: TGTGCCAGCAGCCAGGGACAAGAGATTAACTATGGCTACACCTTC

V gene: TRBV9
clone size: .
D gene: TRBD1
J gene: TRBJ2-7
CDR3 protein: CASSWTGTAYEQYF
CDR3 DNA: TGTGCCAGCAGCTGGACCGGGACAGCCTACGAGCAGTACTTC

V gene: TRBV28
clone size: .
D gene: TRBD1
J gene: TRBJ1-1
CDR3 protein: CASSSAGQGDTEAFF
CDR3 DNA: TGTGCCAGCAGTTCGGCAGGACAGGGAGACACTGAAGCTTTCTTT

V gene: TRBV7-2
clone size: .
D gene: TRBD1
J gene: TRBJ1-2
CDR3 protein: CASSFDSTGPNYGYTF
CDR3 DNA: TGTGCCAGCAGCTTCGACTCGACAGGGCCTAACTATGGCTACACCTTC

V gene: TRBV28
clone size: few
D gene: .
J gene: TRBJ1-1
CDR3 protein: CASSLFSYENTEAFF
CDR3 DNA: TGTGCCAGCAGTTTATTTAGCTACGAGAACACTGAAGCTTTCTTT

V gene: TRBV18
clone size: .
D gene: .
J gene: TRBJ2-5
CDR3 protein: CASSPLQETQYF
CDR3 DNA: TGTGCCAGCTCTCCTCTACAAGAGACCCAGTACTTC

V gene: TRBV27
clone size: .
D gene: TRBD1
J gene: TRBJ2-7
CDR3 protein: CASRAGIISGQGSYEQYF
CDR3 DNA: TGTGCCAGCAGAGCAGGTATTATTTCGGGACAGGGATCATACGAGCAGTACTTC

V gene: TRBV27
clone size: .
D gene: .
J gene: TRBJ1-2
CDR3 protein: CASRLTGSNGYTF
CDR3 DNA: TGTGCCAGCCGGCTCACAGGGTCTAATGGCTACACCTTC

V gene: TRBV7-2
clone size: once
D gene: TRBD2
J gene: TRBJ2-2
CDR3 protein: CASSRGKGTSGRATGELFF
CDR3 DNA: TGTGCCAGCAGCCGCGGAAAAGGGACTAGCGGGAGGGCCACCGGGGAGCTGTTTTTT

V gene: TRBV4-1
clone size: .
D gene: .
J gene: TRBJ2-7
CDR3 protein: CASSQDGAYEQYF
CDR3 DNA: TGCGCCAGCAGCCAAGATGGGGCCTACGAGCAGTACTTC

V gene: TRBV5-6
clone size: .
D gene: TRBD2
J gene: TRBJ2-1
CDR3 protein: CASSLGVPGAGGNEQFF
CDR3 DNA: TGTGCCAGCAGCTTGGGGGTTCCAGGGGCGGGAGGCAATGAGCAGTTCTTC

V gene: TRBV11-3
clone size: once
D gene: .
J gene: TRBJ1-1
CDR3 protein: CASSSGGKEGSEAFF
CDR3 DNA: TGTGCCAGCAGCTCGGGGGGCAAGGAGGGATCTGAAGCTTTCTTT

V gene: TRBV25-1
clone size: .
D gene: .
J gene: TRBJ1-6
CDR3 protein: CASSERDGTYNSPLHF
CDR3 DNA: TGTGCCAGCAGTGAACGGGACGGAACGTATAATTCACCCCTCCACTTT

V gene: TRBV7-9
clone size: .
D gene: TRBD1
J gene: TRBJ2-5
CDR3 protein: CASSTRTGRTIQETQYF
CDR3 DNA: TGTGCCAGCAGCACGCGGACAGGGAGGACGATCCAAGAGACCCAGTACTTC

V gene: TRBV29-1
clone size: .
D gene: .
J gene: TRBJ2-1
CDR3 protein: CSVGASSVTYNEQFF
CDR3 DNA: TGCAGCGTTGGGGCGAGCTCAGTTACCTACAATGAGCAGTTCTTC

V gene: TRBV6-1
clone size: few
D gene: .
J gene: TRBJ1-5
CDR3 protein: CASIPGQPNQPQHF
CDR3 DNA: TGTGCCAGCATCCCTGGGCAGCCCAATCAGCCCCAGCATTTT

V gene: TRBV7-2
clone size: .
D gene: TRBD2
J gene: TRBJ2-2
CDR3 protein: CASSQTSGRPTGELFF
CDR3 DNA: TGTGCCAGCAGCCAAACTAGCGGGAGACCTACCGGGGAGCTGTTTTTT

V gene: TRBV29-1
clone size: .
D gene: .
J gene: TRBJ2-7
CDR3 protein: CSALYASSYEQYF
CDR3 DNA: TGCAGCGCTCTGTATGCGAGCTCCTACGAGCAGTACTTC

V gene: TRBV18
clone size: few
D gene: .
J gene: TRBJ1-1
CDR3 protein: CASSPFGQGNTEAFF
CDR3 DNA: TGTGCCAGCTCACCTTTCGGGCAGGGGAACACTGAAGCTTTCTTT

V gene: TRBV5-1
clone size: .
D gene: .
J gene: TRBJ1-1
CDR3 protein: CASSLEVETPAFF
CDR3 DNA: TGCGCCAGCAGCTTGGAAGTTGAGACCCCGGCTTTCTTT

V gene: TRBV18
clone size: .
D gene: TRBD1
J gene: TRBJ2-7
CDR3 protein: CASSLGQGGYEQYF
CDR3 DNA: TGTGCCAGCTCACTGGGACAGGGAGGTTACGAGCAGTACTTC

V gene: TRBV18
clone size: few
D gene: .
J gene: TRBJ1-1
CDR3 protein: CASSPQVPTEAFF
CDR3 DNA: TGTGCCAGCTCACCGCAGGTACCCACTGAAGCTTTCTTT

V gene: TRBV27
clone size: .
D gene: .
J gene: TRBJ2-3
CDR3 protein: CASSRYRGFTDTQYF
CDR3 DNA: TGTGCCAGCAGTCGATACCGGGGATTCACAGATACGCAGTATTTT

V gene: TRBV25-1
clone size: .
D gene: TRBD1
J gene: TRBJ2-3
CDR3 protein: CASSESPGGGLRTDTQYF
CDR3 DNA: TGTGCCAGCAGTGAATCACCAGGGGGCGGACTACGAACAGATACGCAGTATTTT

V gene: TRBV19
clone size: .
D gene: .
J gene: TRBJ2-7
CDR3 protein: CASSIPWGAATHEQYF
CDR3 DNA: TGTGCCAGTAGTATCCCCTGGGGAGCGGCAACCCACGAGCAGTACTTC

V gene: TRBV15
clone size: once
D gene: .
J gene: TRBJ2-3
CDR3 protein: CATSTAGRTDTQYF
CDR3 DNA: TGTGCCACCAGTACAGCGGGCCGCACAGATACGCAGTATTTT

V gene: TRBV7-9
clone size: .
D gene: .
J gene: TRBJ1-4
CDR3 protein: CASSLGAAMGENCFF
CDR3 DNA: .

V gene: TRBV7-2
clone size: .
D gene: TRBD2
J gene: TRBJ2-3
CDR3 protein: CASSLRSGKQDTQYF
CDR3 DNA: TGTGCCAGCAGCTTACGTAGCGGGAAACAAGATACGCAGTATTTT

V gene: TRBV6-1
clone size: .
D gene: TRBD1
J gene: TRBJ2-7
CDR3 protein: CASISGQATTEQYF
CDR3 DNA: TGTGCCAGCATCTCGGGACAGGCCACCACCGAGCAGTACTTC

V gene: TRBV4-1
clone size: few
D gene: .
J gene: TRBJ1-5
CDR3 protein: CASSQERDQPQHF
CDR3 DNA: TGCGCCAGCAGCCAGGAAAGGGATCAGCCCCAGCATTTT

V gene: TRBV7-8
clone size: .
D gene: .
J gene: TRBJ1-1
CDR3 protein: CASSLEASEAFF
CDR3 DNA: TGTGCCAGCAGCTTAGAGGCCTCCGAAGCTTTCTTT

V gene: TRBV28
clone size: .
D gene: .
J gene: TRBJ2-4
CDR3 protein: CASSLSGGRPGIQYF
CDR3 DNA: TGTGCCAGCAGTTTATCCGGCGGGCGTCCTGGCATTCAGTACTTC

V gene: TRBV28
clone size: .
D gene: .
J gene: TRBJ1-2
CDR3 protein: CATTGGSFYGYTF
CDR3 DNA: TGTGCCACAACCGGGGGCAGCTTTTATGGCTACACCTTC

V gene: TRBV18
clone size: .
D gene: TRBD1
J gene: TRBJ2-7
CDR3 protein: CASSPGQGNVYEQYF
CDR3 DNA: TGTGCCAGCTCGCCTGGACAGGGGAATGTCTACGAGCAGTACTTC

V gene: TRBV19
clone size: .
D gene: .
J gene: TRBJ2-4
CDR3 protein: CASSMRLGDVQIQYF
CDR3 DNA: TGTGCCAGTAGTATGCGCCTGGGCGATGTGCAGATTCAGTACTTC